The clone carrying this TCR beta chain was counted a few times. This specimen comes from a study of graft-versus-host responses after intestinal transplantation. Germline V gene sequence: CDR1 SGHNT, CDR2 YENEEA. V was clipped by 0 bases and J by 7 bases, with 7 bases between them. CDR3 length: 13 amino acids. Clones were sequenced by immunoSEQ multiplex PCR, and TCRdb holds only the in-frame ones, with some missing. The sample lists around 6,000 clones; approximately 28% were seen once. The clonotype comes from a human patient who was an organ donor for intestinal transplantation. The rearrangement joins TRBV11-3 to TRBJ2-1; D gene uncertain. The starting material was alloreactive CD4+ T cells from a mixed lymphocyte reaction culture, obtained before transplantation. Subset given: CFSE-low proliferating T cells sorted from approximately 6-day pre-transplant mixed lymphocyte reaction (GvH or HvG direction). This CDR3 reads CASSLDPVNEQFF. In DNA, the CDR3 is TGTGCCAGCAGCTTAGATCCGGTTAATGAGCAGTTCTTC.